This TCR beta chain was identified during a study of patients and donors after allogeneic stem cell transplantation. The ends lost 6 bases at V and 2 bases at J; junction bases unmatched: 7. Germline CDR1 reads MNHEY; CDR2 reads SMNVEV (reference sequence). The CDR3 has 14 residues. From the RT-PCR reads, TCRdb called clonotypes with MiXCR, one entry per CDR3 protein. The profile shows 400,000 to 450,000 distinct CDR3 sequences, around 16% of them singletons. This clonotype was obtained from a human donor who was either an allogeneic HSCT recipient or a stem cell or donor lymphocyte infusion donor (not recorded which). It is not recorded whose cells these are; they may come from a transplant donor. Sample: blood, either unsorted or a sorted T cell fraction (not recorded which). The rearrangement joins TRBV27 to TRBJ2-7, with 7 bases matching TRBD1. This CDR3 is CASSPRDSPYEQYF. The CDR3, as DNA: TGTGCCAGCAGCCCCCGGGACAGCCCCTACGAGCAGTACTTC.